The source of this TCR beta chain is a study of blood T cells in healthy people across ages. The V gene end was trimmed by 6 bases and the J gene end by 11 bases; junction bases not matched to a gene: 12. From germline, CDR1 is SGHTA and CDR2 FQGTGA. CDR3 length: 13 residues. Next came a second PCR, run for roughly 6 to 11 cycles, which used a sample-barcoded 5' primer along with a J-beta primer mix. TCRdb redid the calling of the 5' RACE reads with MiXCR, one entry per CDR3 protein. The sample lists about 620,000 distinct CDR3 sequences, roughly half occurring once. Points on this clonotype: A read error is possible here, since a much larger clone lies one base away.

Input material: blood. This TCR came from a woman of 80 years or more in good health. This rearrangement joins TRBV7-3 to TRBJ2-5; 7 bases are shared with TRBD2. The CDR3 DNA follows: TGTGCCAGCAGTTTTAGCGGGTGGAATGAGCAGTACTTC. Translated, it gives CASSFSGWNEQYF.